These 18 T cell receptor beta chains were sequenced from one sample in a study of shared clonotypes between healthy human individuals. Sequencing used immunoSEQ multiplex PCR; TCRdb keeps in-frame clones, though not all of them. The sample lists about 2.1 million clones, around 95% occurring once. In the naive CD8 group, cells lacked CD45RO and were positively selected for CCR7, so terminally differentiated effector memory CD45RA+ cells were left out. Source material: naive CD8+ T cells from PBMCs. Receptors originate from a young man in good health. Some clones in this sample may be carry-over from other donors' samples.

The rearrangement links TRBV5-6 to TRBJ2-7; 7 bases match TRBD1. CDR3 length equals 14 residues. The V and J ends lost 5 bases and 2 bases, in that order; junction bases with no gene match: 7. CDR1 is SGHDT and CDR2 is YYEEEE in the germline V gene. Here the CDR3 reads CASRYAGGAYEQYF. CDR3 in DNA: TGTGCCAGCAGATACGCAGGGGGTGCCTACGAGCAGTACTTC.

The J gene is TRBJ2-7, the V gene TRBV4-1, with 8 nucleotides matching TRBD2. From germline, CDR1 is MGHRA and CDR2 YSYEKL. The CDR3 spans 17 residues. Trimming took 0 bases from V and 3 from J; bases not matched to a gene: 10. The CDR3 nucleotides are TGCGCCAGCAGCCAAGATTCCCCGACTAGCGAGTACTACGAGCAGTACTTC. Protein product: CASSQDSPTSEYYEQYF.

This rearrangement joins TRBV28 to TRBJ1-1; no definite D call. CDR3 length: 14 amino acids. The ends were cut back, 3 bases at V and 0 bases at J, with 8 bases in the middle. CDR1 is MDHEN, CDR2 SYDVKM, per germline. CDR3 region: CASSLETMNTEAFF. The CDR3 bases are TGTGCCAGCAGTTTGGAGACTATGAACACTGAAGCTTTCTTT. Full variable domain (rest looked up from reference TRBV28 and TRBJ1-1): DVKVTQSSRYLVKRTGEKVFLECVQDMDHENMFWYRQDPGLGLRLIYFSYDVKMKEKGDIPEGYSVSREKKERFSLILESASTNQTSMYLCASSLETMNTEAFFGQGTRLTVV.

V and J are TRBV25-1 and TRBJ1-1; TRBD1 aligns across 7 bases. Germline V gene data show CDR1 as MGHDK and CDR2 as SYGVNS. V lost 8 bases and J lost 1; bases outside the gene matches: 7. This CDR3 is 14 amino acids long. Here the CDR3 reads CASGLGGRNTEAFF. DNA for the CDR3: TGTGCCAGCGGATTAGGGGGCCGGAACACTGAAGCTTTCTTT.

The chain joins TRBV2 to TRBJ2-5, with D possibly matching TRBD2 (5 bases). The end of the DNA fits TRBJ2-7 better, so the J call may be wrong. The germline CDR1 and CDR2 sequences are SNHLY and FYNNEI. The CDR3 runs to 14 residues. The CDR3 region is CASRGRPNPYEQYF. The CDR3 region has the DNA TGTGCCAGCAGAGGGAGACCGAACCCCTACGAGCAGTACTTC.

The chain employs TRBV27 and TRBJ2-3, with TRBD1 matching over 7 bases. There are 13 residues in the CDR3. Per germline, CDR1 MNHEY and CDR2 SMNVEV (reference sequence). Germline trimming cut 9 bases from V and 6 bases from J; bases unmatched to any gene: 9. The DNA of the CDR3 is TGTGCCAGTTTCGACAGGGACGGGGATACGCAGTATTTT. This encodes CASFDRDGDTQYF.

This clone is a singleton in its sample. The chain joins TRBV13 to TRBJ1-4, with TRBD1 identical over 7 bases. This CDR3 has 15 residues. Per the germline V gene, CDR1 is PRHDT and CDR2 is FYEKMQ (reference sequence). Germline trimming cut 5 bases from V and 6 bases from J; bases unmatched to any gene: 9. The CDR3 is CASSPTGVGDEKLFF. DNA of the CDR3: TGTGCCAGCAGCCCCACAGGGGTAGGAGATGAAAAACTGTTTTTT.

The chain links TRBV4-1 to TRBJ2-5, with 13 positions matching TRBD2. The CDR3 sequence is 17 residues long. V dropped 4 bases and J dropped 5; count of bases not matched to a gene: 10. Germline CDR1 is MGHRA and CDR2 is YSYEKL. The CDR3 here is CASSPTGLAGVRETQYF. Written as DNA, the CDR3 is TGCGCCAGCAGCCCGACCGGACTAGCGGGAGTCCGGGAGACCCAGTACTTC.

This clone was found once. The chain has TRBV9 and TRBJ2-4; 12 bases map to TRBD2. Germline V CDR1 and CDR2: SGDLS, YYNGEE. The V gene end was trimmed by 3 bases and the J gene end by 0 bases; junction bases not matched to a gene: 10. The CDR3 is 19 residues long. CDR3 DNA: TGTGCCAGCAGCGCAAGACTAGCGGGAGTCCCCTTAGCCAAAAACATTCAGTACTTC. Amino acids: CASSARLAGVPLAKNIQYF. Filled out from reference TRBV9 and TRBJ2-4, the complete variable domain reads DSGVTQTPKHLITATGQRVTLRCSPRSGDLSVYWYQQSLDQGLQFLIQYYNGEERAKGNILERFSAQQFPDLHSELNLSSLELGDSALYFCASSARLAGVPLAKNIQYFGAGTRLSVL.

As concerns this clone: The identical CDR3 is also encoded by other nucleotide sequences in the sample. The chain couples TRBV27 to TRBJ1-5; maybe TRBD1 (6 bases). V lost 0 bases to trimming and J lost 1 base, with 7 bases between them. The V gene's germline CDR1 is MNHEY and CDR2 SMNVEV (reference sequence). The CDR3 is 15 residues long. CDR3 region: CASSLSRGSNQPQHF. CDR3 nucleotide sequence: TGTGCCAGCAGTTTATCTAGGGGGAGCAATCAGCCCCAGCATTTT.

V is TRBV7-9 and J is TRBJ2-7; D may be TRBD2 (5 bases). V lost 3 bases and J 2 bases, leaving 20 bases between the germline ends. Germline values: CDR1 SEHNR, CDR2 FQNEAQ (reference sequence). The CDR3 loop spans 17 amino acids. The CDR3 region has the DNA TGTGCCAGCAGCTTGGCAGTGCTCAGCGGAGGTACCTACGAGCAGTACTTC. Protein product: CASSLAVLSGGTYEQYF.

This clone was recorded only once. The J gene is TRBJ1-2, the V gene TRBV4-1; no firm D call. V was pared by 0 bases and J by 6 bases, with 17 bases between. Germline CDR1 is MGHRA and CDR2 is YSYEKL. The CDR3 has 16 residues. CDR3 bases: TGCGCCAGCAGCCAAGATAGAACCGCATTTCCCCATGGCTACACCTTC. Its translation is CASSQDRTAFPHGYTF.

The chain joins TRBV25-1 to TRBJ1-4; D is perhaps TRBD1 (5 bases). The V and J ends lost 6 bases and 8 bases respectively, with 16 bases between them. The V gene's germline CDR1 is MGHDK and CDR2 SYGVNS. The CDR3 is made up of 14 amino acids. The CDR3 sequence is CASSPGSGVEKLFF. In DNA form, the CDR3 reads TGTGCCAGCAGCCCAGGGAGTGGAGTCGAAAAACTGTTTTTT.

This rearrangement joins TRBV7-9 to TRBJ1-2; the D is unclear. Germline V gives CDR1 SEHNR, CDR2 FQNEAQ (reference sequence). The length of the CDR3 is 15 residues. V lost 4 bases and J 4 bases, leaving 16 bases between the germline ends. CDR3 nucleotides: TGTGCCAGCAGCTCCTTCACCTTCCCAGCCTATGGCTACACCTTC. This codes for CASSSFTFPAYGYTF.

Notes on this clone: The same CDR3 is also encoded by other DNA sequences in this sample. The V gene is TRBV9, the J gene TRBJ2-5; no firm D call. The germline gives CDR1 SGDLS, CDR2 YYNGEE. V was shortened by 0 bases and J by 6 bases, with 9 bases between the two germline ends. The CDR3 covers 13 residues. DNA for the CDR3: TGTGCCAGCAGCGTAGATAGGGAACAGACCCAGTACTTC. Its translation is CASSVDREQTQYF.

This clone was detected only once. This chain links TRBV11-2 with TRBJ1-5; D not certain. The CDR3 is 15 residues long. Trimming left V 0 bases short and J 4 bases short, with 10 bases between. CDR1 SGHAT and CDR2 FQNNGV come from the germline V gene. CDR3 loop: CASSLDQLMNQPQHF. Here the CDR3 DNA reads TGTGCCAGCAGCTTAGATCAGTTGATGAATCAGCCCCAGCATTTT.

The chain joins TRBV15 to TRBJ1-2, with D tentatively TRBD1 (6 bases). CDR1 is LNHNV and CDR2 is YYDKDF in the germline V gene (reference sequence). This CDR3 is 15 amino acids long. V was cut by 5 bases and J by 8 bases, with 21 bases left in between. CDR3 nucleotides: TGTGCCACCAGCTATGGGGTAGGGCCCCAGGGGGGCTACACCTTC. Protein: CATSYGVGPQGGYTF.

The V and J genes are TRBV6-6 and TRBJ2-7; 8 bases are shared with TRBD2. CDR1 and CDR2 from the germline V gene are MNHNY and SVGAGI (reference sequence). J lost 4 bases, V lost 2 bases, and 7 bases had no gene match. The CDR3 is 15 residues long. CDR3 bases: TGTGCCAGCAGTTACGGAATAGCGGGACTGTACGAGCAGTACTTC. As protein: CASSYGIAGLYEQYF.